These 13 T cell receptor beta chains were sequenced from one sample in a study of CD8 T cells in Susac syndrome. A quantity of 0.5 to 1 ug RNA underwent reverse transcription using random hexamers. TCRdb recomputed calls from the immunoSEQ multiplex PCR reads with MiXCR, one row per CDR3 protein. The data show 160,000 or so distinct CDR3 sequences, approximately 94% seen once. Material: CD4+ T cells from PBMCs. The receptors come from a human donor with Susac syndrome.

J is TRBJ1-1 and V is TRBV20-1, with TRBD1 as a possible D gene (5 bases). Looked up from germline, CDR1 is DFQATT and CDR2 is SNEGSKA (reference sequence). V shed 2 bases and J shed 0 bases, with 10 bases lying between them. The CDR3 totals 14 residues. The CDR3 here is CSARPGVLNTEAFF. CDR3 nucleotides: TGCAGTGCTAGACCGGGGGTCCTGAACACTGAAGCTTTCTTT.

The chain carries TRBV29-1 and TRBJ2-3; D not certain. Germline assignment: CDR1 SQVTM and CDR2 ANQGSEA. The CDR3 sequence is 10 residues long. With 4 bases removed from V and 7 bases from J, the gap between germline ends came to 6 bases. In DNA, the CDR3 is TGCAGCGTTGTTATAAATACGCAGTATTTT. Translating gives CSVVINTQYF.

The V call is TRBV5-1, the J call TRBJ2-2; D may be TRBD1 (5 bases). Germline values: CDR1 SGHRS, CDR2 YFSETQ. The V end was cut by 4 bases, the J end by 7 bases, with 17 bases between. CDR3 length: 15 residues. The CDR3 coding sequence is TGCGCCAGCAGCCCTCGTAATACAGGAGTCGGGGAGCTGTTTTTT. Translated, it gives CASSPRNTGVGELFF.

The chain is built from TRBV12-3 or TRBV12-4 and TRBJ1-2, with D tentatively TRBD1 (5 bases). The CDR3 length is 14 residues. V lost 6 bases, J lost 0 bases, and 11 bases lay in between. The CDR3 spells CASRAGLSNYGYTF. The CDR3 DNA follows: TGTGCCAGCAGAGCAGGGTTATCTAACTATGGCTACACCTTC.

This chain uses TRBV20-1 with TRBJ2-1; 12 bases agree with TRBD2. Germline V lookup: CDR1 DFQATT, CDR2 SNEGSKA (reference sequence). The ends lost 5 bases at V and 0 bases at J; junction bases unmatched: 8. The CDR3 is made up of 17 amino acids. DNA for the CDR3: TGCAGTGCTCTGACTAGCGGGGGCCTTAGCTCCTACAATGAGCAGTTCTTC. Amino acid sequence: CSALTSGGLSSYNEQFF.

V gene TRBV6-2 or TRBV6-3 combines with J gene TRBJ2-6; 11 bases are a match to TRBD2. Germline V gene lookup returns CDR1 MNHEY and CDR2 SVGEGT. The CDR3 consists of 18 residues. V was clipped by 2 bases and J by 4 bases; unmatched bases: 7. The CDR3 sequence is CASSYRLAGGRGANVLTF. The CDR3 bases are TGTGCCAGCAGTTACCGGCTAGCGGGGGGCCGGGGGGCCAACGTCCTGACTTTC.

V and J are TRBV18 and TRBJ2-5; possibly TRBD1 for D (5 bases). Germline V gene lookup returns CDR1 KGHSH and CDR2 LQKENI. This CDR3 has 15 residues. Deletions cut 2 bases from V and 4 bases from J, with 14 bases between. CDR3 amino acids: CASSPGWGRGETQYF. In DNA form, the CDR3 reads TGTGCCAGCTCACCAGGGTGGGGCCGAGGAGAGACCCAGTACTTC.

The CDR3 DNA sequence: TGCAGTGCTAGAGAGCCCTACGGGGAGCTGTTTTTT. This gives the protein CSAREPYGELFF. The chain recombines TRBV20-1 with TRBJ2-2; no clear D gene. Trimming pared 0 bases from V and 7 bases from J, leaving 6 bases between. CDR1 DFQATT and CDR2 SNEGSKA come from the germline V gene (reference sequence). The CDR3 loop spans 12 amino acids.

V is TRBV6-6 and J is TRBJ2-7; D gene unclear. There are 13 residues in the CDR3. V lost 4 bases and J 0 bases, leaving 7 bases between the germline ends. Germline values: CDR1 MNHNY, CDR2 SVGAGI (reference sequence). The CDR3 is CASSFGPSYEQYF. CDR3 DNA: TGTGCCAGCAGTTTCGGGCCCTCCTACGAGCAGTACTTC.

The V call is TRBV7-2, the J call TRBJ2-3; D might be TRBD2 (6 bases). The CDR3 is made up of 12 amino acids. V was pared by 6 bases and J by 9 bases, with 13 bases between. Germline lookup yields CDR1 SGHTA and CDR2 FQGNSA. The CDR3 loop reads CASRARGGTQYF. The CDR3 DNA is TGTGCCAGCAGAGCTCGGGGAGGCACGCAGTATTTT.

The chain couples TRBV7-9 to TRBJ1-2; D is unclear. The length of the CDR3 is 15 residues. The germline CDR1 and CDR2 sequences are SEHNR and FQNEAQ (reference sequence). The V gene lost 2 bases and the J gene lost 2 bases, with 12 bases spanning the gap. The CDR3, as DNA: TGTGCCAGCAGCTTAATCCCCACAGCCAACTATGGCTACACCTTC. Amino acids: CASSLIPTANYGYTF.

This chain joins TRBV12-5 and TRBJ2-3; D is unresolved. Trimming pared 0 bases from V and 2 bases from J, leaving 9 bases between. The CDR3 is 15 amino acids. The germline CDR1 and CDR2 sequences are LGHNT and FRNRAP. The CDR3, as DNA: TGTGCTAGTGGTTTGGTACGCGCTATCACAGATACGCAGTATTTT. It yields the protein CASGLVRAITDTQYF.

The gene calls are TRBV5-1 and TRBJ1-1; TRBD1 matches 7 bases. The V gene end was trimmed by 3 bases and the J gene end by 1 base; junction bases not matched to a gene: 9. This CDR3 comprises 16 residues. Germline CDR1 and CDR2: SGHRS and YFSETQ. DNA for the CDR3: TGCGCCAGCAGCTCTACTACCGGGACAGCGAACACTGAAGCTTTCTTT. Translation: CASSSTTGTANTEAFF.